The clone carrying this T cell receptor beta chain has more than one count but fewer than ten. Antigen unknown. Compared with germline, one end of the junction differs, possibly owing to a read error. Each TCR beta library was made by quantitative 5'-RACE that incorporated molecular barcodes. TCRdb redid the calling of the 5' RACE reads with MiXCR, one entry per CDR3 protein. The sample includes a few hundred thousand distinct CDR3 sequences, under 25% of them seen just once. The CDR3 consists of 16 residues. The germline gives CDR1 SSHAT, CDR2 FNYEAQ (reference sequence). This sample stems from a study of CD8 T cells in ankylosing spondylitis. Overall study findings and caveats: Reports of some motif variants in reactive arthritis synovial fluid and blood predate this one. Disease-associated clones were reportedly significantly overrepresented in matched ankylosing spondylitis synovial fluid. Made up of eight highly homologous variants, a TCR beta motif appeared characteristic of ankylosing spondylitis blood.

The sequenced sample consisted of blood, either unsorted or a sorted T cell fraction (not recorded which). This receptor was taken from a male donor with ankylosing spondylitis. The V call is TRBV7-7, the J call TRBJ2-3; tentative D call: TRBD2 (6 bases). The DNA of the CDR3 is TGTGCTAGCAGCCCAGGGATGAGCGGGAGCACAGATACGCAGTATTTT. This translates into CASSPGMSGSTDTQYF.